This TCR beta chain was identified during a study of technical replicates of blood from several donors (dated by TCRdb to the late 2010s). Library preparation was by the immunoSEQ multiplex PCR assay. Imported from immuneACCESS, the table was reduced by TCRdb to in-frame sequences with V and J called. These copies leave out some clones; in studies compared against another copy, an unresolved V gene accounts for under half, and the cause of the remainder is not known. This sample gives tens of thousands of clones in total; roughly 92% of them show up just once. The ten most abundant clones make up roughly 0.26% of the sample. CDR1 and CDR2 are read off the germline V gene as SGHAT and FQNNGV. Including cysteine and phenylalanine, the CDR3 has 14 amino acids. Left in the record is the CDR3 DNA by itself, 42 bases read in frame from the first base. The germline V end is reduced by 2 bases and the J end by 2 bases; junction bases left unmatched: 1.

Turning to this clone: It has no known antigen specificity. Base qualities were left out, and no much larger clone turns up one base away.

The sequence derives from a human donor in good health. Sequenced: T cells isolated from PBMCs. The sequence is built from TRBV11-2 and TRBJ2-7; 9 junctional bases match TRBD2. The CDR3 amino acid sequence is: CASSLLAGPYEQYF. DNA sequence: TGTGCCAGCAGCTTACTAGCGGGACCCTACGAGCAGTACTTC.